This is a list of T cell receptor beta chains from one sample in a study of CD8 T cells in Susac syndrome. TCRdb re-called the immunoSEQ multiplex PCR reads through MiXCR, storing one row per CDR3 protein. The sample holds around 180,000 distinct CDR3 sequences, roughly 94% seen once. The specimen sequenced was CD4+ T cells from PBMCs. The source is a human donor with Susac syndrome. Each CDR3 is given with its conserved first and last residue. D genes are given only for firm matches. Clone size appears in some rows only: once, few, many, or a class for an expanded clone.

TRBV5-6,-,TRBD2,TRBJ2-1,TGTGCCAGCAGCTTGAGGCTAGCGGGGGTCTACAATGAGCAGTTCTTC,CASSLRLAGVYNEQFF
TRBV19,-,-,TRBJ2-7,TGTGCCAGTACCGATCCATCCTCGCGCGGCGAGCAGTACTTC,CASTDPSSRGEQYF
TRBV18,-,-,TRBJ2-2,TGTGCCAGCTTACACCGTGGCAGGGAGGCCGGGGAGCTGTTTTTT,CASLHRGREAGELFF
TRBV7-2,-,-,TRBJ2-2,TGTGCCAGCAGCTTTACGGGGGGCAGTACCGGGGAGCTGTTTTTT,CASSFTGGSTGELFF
TRBV6-5,-,TRBD1,TRBJ2-7,TGTGCCAGCAGCCCCGACAGGGGCCGACTTTACGAGCAGTACTTC,CASSPDRGRLYEQYF
TRBV9,-,TRBD1,TRBJ1-5,TGTGCCAGCAGCGCCGCGACAGGGACCAATCAGCCCCAGCATTTT,CASSAATGTNQPQHF
TRBV20-1,-,-,TRBJ2-5,TGCAGTGCTAGGGGGCGGGAGACCCAGTACTTC,CSARGRETQYF
TRBV12-3/TRBV12-4,-,TRBD2,TRBJ2-2,TGTGCCAGCAGCAGGACTAGCGGGGGGGCAAGCGGGGAGCTGTTTTTT,CASSRTSGGASGELFF
TRBV12-3/TRBV12-4,once,-,TRBJ1-3,TGTGCCAGCAGTTTGGGTCGGGATACCTCTGGAAACACCATATATTTT,CASSLGRDTSGNTIYF
TRBV20-1,-,-,TRBJ1-1,TGCAGTGCTCGAATCAAGAACACTGAAGCTTTCTTT,CSARIKNTEAFF
TRBV20-1,-,-,TRBJ2-4,TGCAGTGCTTGGGACCCGCAAGCCAAAAACATTCAGTACTTC,CSAWDPQAKNIQYF